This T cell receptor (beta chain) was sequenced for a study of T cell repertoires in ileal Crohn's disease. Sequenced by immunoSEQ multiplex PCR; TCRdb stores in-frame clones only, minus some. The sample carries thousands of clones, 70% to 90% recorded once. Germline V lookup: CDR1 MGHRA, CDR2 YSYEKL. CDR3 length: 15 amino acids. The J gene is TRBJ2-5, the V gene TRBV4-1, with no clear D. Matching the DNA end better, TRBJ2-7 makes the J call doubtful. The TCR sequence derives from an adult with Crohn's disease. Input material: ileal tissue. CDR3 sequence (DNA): TGCGCCAGCAGCCAAGACTTCCCGGGTTTCAGCGAGCAGTACTTC. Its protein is CASSQDFPGFSEQYF.